The clone carrying this T cell receptor beta chain was counted ten times or more. Its specificity is not known. This CDR3 comprises 21 residues. V lost 1 base, J lost 3 bases, and 17 bases stayed unmatched. Per germline, CDR1 SGHVS and CDR2 FNYEAQ. These data belong to a study of T-cell reconstitution after alpha-beta-depleted transplantation in children. The study, taken as a whole, reports: It was newly produced T cells that mostly accounted for T-cell counts and diversity one year after transplant. Alpha-beta T cells present about two months after transplant were reported to originate from several hundred expanded graft clones. Surviving thymic progenitors and recipient T cells were the source of high TCRbeta diversity at day 60 in some patients.

A library of TCRbeta sequences, prepared with unique molecular identifiers, was generated. MiXCR, run by TCRdb on the PCR reads, gives a single entry per CDR3 protein. The sample has 700,000 to 950,000 distinct CDR3 sequences; roughly 15% are singletons. The J gene is TRBJ2-6, the V gene TRBV7-6; 8 bases line up with TRBD1. The TCR originated in a male patient aged 10 to 17 who had a stem cell transplant for acute lymphoblastic leukemia, so the T cells may come from the graft donor. The sequences come from PBMCs, mostly from graft donor cells, collected 360 days after TCRalphabeta/CD19-depleted stem cell transplant. The CDR3 reads CASSLDGRDRLSRNGANVLTF. The CDR3 DNA is TGTGCCAGCAGCTTAGATGGCCGGGACAGGCTAAGCCGAAATGGGGCCAACGTCCTGACTTTC. The whole variable domain, remainder taken from reference TRBV7-6 and TRBJ2-6, is GAGVSQSPRYKVTKRGQDVALRCDPISGHVSLYWYRQALGQGPEFLTYFNYEAQQDKSGLPNDRFSAERPEGSISTLTIQRTEQRDSAMYRCASSLDGRDRLSRNGANVLTFGAGSRLTVL.